Shown below are 28 T cell receptor beta chains from a single sample sequenced in a study of Tregs in tolerant kidney transplant recipients. No antigen has been identified for these receptors. Clones were read by immunoSEQ multiplex PCR, and TCRdb kept only the in-frame ones, dropping some. Here the sample spans tens of thousands of clones, 82% being singletons. Input material: Tregs from blood cultured with allogeneic cells. These receptors were obtained from a human donor in good health.

J is TRBJ2-5 and V is TRBV5-4; 8 nucleotides agree with TRBD2. J lost 5 bases, V lost 5 bases, and 17 bases had no gene match. The germline CDR1 and CDR2 sequences are SGHNT and YYREEE (reference sequence). This CDR3 contains 17 residues. The CDR3 reads CASSSPNSGLGIETQYF. The DNA for the CDR3 is TGTGCCAGCAGTTCTCCGAATTCGGGACTAGGGATTGAGACCCAGTACTTC.

The chain is built from TRBV6-5 and TRBJ1-1; D may be TRBD1 (5 bases). This CDR3 spans 15 amino acids. Germline CDR1 and CDR2: MNHEY and SVGAGI. V shed 6 bases and J shed 1 base, with 15 bases lying between them. CDR3 sequence (DNA): TGTGCCAGCAGCTCCGGGGGACGTTGGAACACTGAAGCTTTCTTT. It yields the protein CASSSGGRWNTEAFF.

J is TRBJ2-1 and V is TRBV18; either TRBD1 or TRBD2 may supply D (5 bases each). Germline V lookup: CDR1 KGHSH, CDR2 LQKENI. The CDR3 consists of 13 residues. V lost 7 bases and J lost 9, with 16 bases in between. The CDR3 DNA follows: TGTGCCAGCTTTAAGGGGAGCTCCGGTGAGCAGTTCTTC. It encodes CASFKGSSGEQFF.

The chain couples TRBV25-1 to TRBJ2-2, with D tentatively TRBD2 (6 bases). The CDR3 totals 14 residues. CDR1 is MGHDK and CDR2 is SYGVNS in the germline V gene. The V and J ends lost 6 bases and 3 bases respectively, with 11 bases between them. The CDR3 region has the DNA TGTGCCAGCAGCAGGCCGGGGGACACCGGGGAGCTGTTTTTT. It is translated as CASSRPGDTGELFF.

CDR3 amino acids: CASRLYSARWRAYEQYF. The CDR3, as DNA: TGTGCCAGCAGACTTTATTCCGCCAGGTGGAGGGCCTACGAGCAGTACTTC. The chain couples TRBV27 to TRBJ2-7; D is perhaps TRBD2 (6 bases). The CDR3 has 17 residues. Trimming removed 6 bases at V and 2 bases at J, with 23 bases between. Per germline, CDR1 MNHEY and CDR2 SMNVEV (reference sequence).

The chain carries TRBV6-1 and TRBJ2-3, with 7 bases matching TRBD2. This CDR3 has 13 amino acids. CDR1 is MNHNS and CDR2 is SASEGT in the germline V gene. Losses at the gene ends were 7 bases for V and 5 bases for J; bases not matched to a gene: 6. The CDR3 sequence: CASTRDYGDTQYF. CDR3 sequence (DNA): TGTGCCAGCACCCGGGACTATGGAGATACGCAGTATTTT.

This chain joins TRBV5-1 and TRBJ2-7, with 10 bases identical to TRBD2. V lost 0 bases, J lost 2 bases, and 5 bases stayed unmatched. The germline V gene encodes CDR1 SGHRS and CDR2 YFSETQ. The CDR3 is 16 amino acids. CDR3: CASSLAPSGSTYEQYF. The CDR3, as DNA: TGCGCCAGCAGCTTGGCACCTAGCGGGAGTACCTACGAGCAGTACTTC.

Comments on this clone: Within the sample, other DNA sequences also encode this same CDR3. This sequence joins TRBV7-9 and TRBJ2-7; 7 bases match TRBD1. This CDR3 contains 14 residues. The V gene end was trimmed by 5 bases and the J gene end by 3 bases; junction bases not matched to a gene: 7. CDR1 and CDR2 from the germline V gene are SEHNR and FQNEAQ (reference sequence). The CDR3 DNA sequence: TGTGCCAGCAGCGAGCGACAGGGATACTACGAGCAGTACTTC. This gives the protein CASSERQGYYEQYF.

The chain carries TRBV6-5 and TRBJ1-1, with a possible D match to TRBD1 (5 bases). Germline V CDR1 and CDR2: MNHEY, SVGAGI. This CDR3 is 14 amino acids long. Trimming shortened V by 6 bases and J by 4 bases, and 15 bases separated the two germline ends. CDR3 coding DNA: TGTGCCAGCAGATCCCGGGGGGGACCCACTGAAGCTTTCTTT. This sequence encodes CASRSRGGPTEAFF.

This clone has just one count. V gene TRBV7-9 combines with J gene TRBJ2-2; D perhaps matches TRBD1 (6 bases). The V end was cut by 2 bases, the J end by 3 bases, with 10 bases between. Germline assignment: CDR1 SEHNR and CDR2 FQNEAQ (reference sequence). The CDR3 loop spans 15 amino acids. CDR3 sequence: CASSLNRDYTGELFF. The CDR3, as DNA: TGTGCCAGCAGCTTAAACAGGGATTACACCGGGGAGCTGTTTTTT.

J is TRBJ2-2 and V is TRBV2; 10 nucleotides match TRBD2. The CDR3 length is 16 residues. The V gene end was trimmed by 5 bases and the J gene end by 4 bases; junction bases not matched to a gene: 7. Germline-derived CDR1 and CDR2 are SNHLY and FYNNEI. This CDR3 is CASSSGTSVGTGELFF. In nucleotides, the CDR3 is TGTGCCAGCAGTTCTGGGACTAGCGTTGGCACCGGGGAGCTGTTTTTT.

V usage is TRBV4-3 and J usage is TRBJ2-1; 7 positions match TRBD1. Trimming at V came to 9 bases and at J to 5 bases, leaving 7 bases not matched to a gene. CDR1 LGHNA and CDR2 YSLEER come from the germline V gene. This CDR3 has 13 amino acids. CDR3 sequence reads: CASRQGMNNEQFF. The CDR3 DNA follows: TGCGCCAGTAGACAGGGTATGAACAATGAGCAGTTCTTC.

This sequence joins TRBV30 and TRBJ1-5; D remains ambiguous. This CDR3 is 13 amino acids long. Trimming removed 2 bases from V and 10 bases from J, with 15 bases in between. Germline CDR1 and CDR2: GTSNPN and SVGIG (reference sequence). CDR3 DNA sequence: TGTGCCTGGAGTCTTTCGGGGAGGCTTCCCCAGCATTTT. Amino acid sequence: CAWSLSGRLPQHF.

The chain couples TRBV6-5 to TRBJ2-2; weak D call: TRBD1 (7 bases). The CDR3 is 16 residues long. Trimming pared 1 base from V and 4 bases from J, leaving 13 bases between. CDR1 is MNHEY, CDR2 SVGAGI, per germline. The CDR3 region is CASSYFRGARTGELFF. CDR3 in DNA: TGTGCCAGCAGTTACTTCAGGGGGGCGCGCACCGGGGAGCTGTTTTTT.

The chain has TRBV18 and TRBJ2-1, with 10 nucleotides matching TRBD2. Germline trimming cut 3 bases from V and 2 bases from J; bases unmatched to any gene: 4. The CDR3 has 16 amino acids. Germline CDR1 KGHSH, CDR2 LQKENI. The CDR3 DNA sequence: TGTGCCAGCTCACCTCTAGCGGGAGTGACCTACAATGAGCAGTTCTTC. Residues: CASSPLAGVTYNEQFF.

Only one count was recorded for this clone. The chain recombines TRBV10-1 with TRBJ2-2; D might be TRBD2 (8 bases). The CDR3 consists of 19 residues. The germline V and J ends were trimmed by 10 bases and 9 bases, with 36 bases remaining between them. Looked up from germline, CDR1 is WNHNN and CDR2 is SYGVQD (reference sequence). The CDR3 nucleotides are TGCGCCACCTCCTCAAGGGGGCGACTAGCGCTACGAGAGGTCCGGGAGCTGTTTTTT. It is translated as CATSSRGRLALREVRELFF.

The chain couples TRBV28 to TRBJ2-7, with no clear D. CDR1 and CDR2 from the germline V gene are MDHEN and SYDVKM. V lost 6 bases to trimming and J lost 3 bases, with 9 bases between them. This CDR3 spans 12 amino acids. The CDR3 region has the DNA TGTGCCAGCAGGTCTAAGTTCTACGAGCAGTACTTC. Translating gives CASRSKFYEQYF.

V usage is TRBV7-2 and J usage is TRBJ2-7, with D uncertain. Germline V gene lookup returns CDR1 SGHTA and CDR2 FQGNSA. V was trimmed by 4 bases and J by 0 bases, leaving 4 bases between them. The CDR3 consists of 12 residues. CDR3 sequence (DNA): TGTGCCAGCAGCTCAAGCTCCTACGAGCAGTACTTC. Translation: CASSSSSYEQYF.

The CDR3 region is CASSSLRTDTQYF. The CDR3 coding sequence is TGTGCCAGCAGCTCACTCCGCACAGATACGCAGTATTTT. The chain employs TRBV7-3 and TRBJ2-3; D remains unclear. The CDR3 is 13 residues long. Trimming shortened V by 4 bases and J by 1 base, and 6 bases separated the two germline ends. Germline V lookup: CDR1 SGHTA, CDR2 FQGTGA.

This clone was detected only once. The rearrangement uses TRBV7-2 and TRBJ1-1; D unresolved. Trimming took off 2 bases at V and 8 bases at J, with 6 bases between the two ends. CDR1 is SGHTA, CDR2 FQGNSA, per germline. CDR3 length: 11 residues. The chain's CDR3 is CASSLQREAFF. The CDR3 DNA reads as TGTGCCAGCAGCTTACAGCGGGAAGCTTTCTTT.

The DNA for the CDR3 is TGTGCCAGCTCAACAGACGGGAGTGAAGCTTTCTTT. As protein: CASSTDGSEAFF. The rearrangement joins TRBV18 to TRBJ1-1; unclear D gene. V lost 5 bases, J lost 7 bases, and 11 bases lay in between. CDR3 length equals 12 residues. The V gene's germline CDR1 is KGHSH and CDR2 LQKENI.

The gene calls are TRBV5-1 and TRBJ1-2; a possible D gene is TRBD1 (6 bases). The CDR3 totals 14 residues. The germline V gene encodes CDR1 SGHRS and CDR2 YFSETQ. Trimming left V 1 base short and J 4 bases short, with 11 bases between. CDR3 in DNA: TGCGCCAGCAGCTTGAGGGAGGACAGCTATGGCTACACCTTC. Encoded protein: CASSLREDSYGYTF.

The chain has TRBV10-3 and TRBJ2-1; 11 positions agree with TRBD2. CDR1 and CDR2 from the germline V gene are ENHRY and SYGVKD. CDR3 length equals 15 residues. Losses at the gene ends were 8 bases for V and 3 bases for J; bases not matched to a gene: 6. CDR3 sequence reads: CAIGLLAGDYNEQFF. The CDR3 region has the DNA TGTGCCATCGGATTACTAGCGGGAGACTACAATGAGCAGTTCTTC.

Of note for this clone: At one end, the junction sequence differs from germline, possibly due to a read error. The rearrangement links TRBV5-6 to TRBJ1-5, with D perhaps TRBD1 (5 bases). Germline V CDR1 and CDR2: SGHDT, YYEEEE. This CDR3 region has 13 residues. The CDR3 DNA sequence: TGTGCCAGTAGCTCCAGGGTCGGTCAGCCCCAGCATTTT. As protein: CASSSRVGQPQHF.

The chain combines TRBV30 with TRBJ2-5, with D tentatively TRBD1 (6 bases). Trimming removed 8 bases at V and 5 bases at J, with 15 bases between. Germline lookup yields CDR1 GTSNPN and CDR2 SVGIG (reference sequence). This CDR3 has 12 residues. The CDR3 sequence is CAGQGSTETQYF. The CDR3 bases are TGTGCCGGGCAGGGGAGTACGGAGACCCAGTACTTC.

The genes are TRBV6-5 and TRBJ1-2, with D perhaps matching TRBD1 (6 bases). This CDR3 region has 14 residues. V shed 4 bases and J shed 8 bases, with 17 bases lying between them. Germline V lookup: CDR1 MNHEY, CDR2 SVGAGI. CDR3 bases: TGTGCCAGCAGTTTGACGGCAGGGGAAGGCGGCTACACCTTC. Amino acids: CASSLTAGEGGYTF.

The chain uses TRBV4-1 and TRBJ1-3; no reliable D call. Trimming removed 3 bases at V and 0 bases at J, with 6 bases between. The germline gives CDR1 MGHRA, CDR2 YSYEKL. The CDR3 is 14 residues long. CDR3 residues: CASSQGYSGNTIYF. DNA of the CDR3: TGCGCCAGCAGCCAGGGTTACTCTGGAAACACCATATATTTT.

This sequence joins TRBV6-1 and TRBJ1-2, with D tentatively TRBD1 (5 bases). The CDR3 extends over 14 amino acids. The V end was cut by 5 bases, the J end by 0 bases, with 10 bases between. Germline V lookup: CDR1 MNHNS, CDR2 SASEGT. The CDR3 spells CASSPRGPNYGYTF. The CDR3 region has the DNA TGTGCCAGCAGTCCGAGGGGACCTAACTATGGCTACACCTTC.